This T cell receptor (beta chain) was identified in a study of cytomegalovirus exposure and HLA in healthy donors. General observations from the study: According to an earlier analysis, most TCR beta V segments yielded productive rearrangements about 87% or about 30% of the time. Researchers counted around 180 TCR beta chains as cytomegalovirus-associated.

On this clone itself: What it binds is not known.

The PCR made use of 60 Vbeta and 13 Jbeta primers. Generated by immunoSEQ multiplex PCR, the TCRdb table keeps only in-frame clones and is missing some. The repertoire has 100,000 to 120,000 clones, 60% to 85% of them found once; the top ten carry roughly 5%. The specimen was PBMCs. This clonotype originated in a male donor in good health and CMV-seronegative.

CDR3 residues: CASSQDRFRTGEQYF. The CDR3 DNA reads TGCGCCAGCAGCCAAGATCGGTTTCGGACGGGGGAGCAGTACTTC. The chain links TRBV4-1 to TRBJ2-7, with a tentative D call TRBD2 (5 bases). Per germline, CDR1 MGHRA and CDR2 YSYEKL. The V gene lost 0 bases and the J gene lost 7 bases, with 16 bases spanning the gap. The CDR3 consists of 15 residues.